A single sample gave rise to the 22 T cell receptor beta chains below, sequenced in a study of CD8+CD57+ T cells in acquired aplastic anemia (dated by TCRdb to 2017 to 2018). The patients picked for sequencing were ones in whom flow cytometry had shown an expansion of CD8+CD57+ cells. The sequencer was an Illumina HiSeq 2000. Profiling of TCR beta VDJ combinations and CDR3 sequences used genomic DNA as the template. TCRdb reworked the public reads: Q25 trimming with fastp, MiXCR clone assembly, productive beta chains retained. Duplicate CDR3 protein sequences are folded into a single record with the most common DNA and genes. The sample contains about 470,000 distinct CDR3 sequences, 25% to 40% of them found a single time. The ten largest make up nearly 0.85% of the sample. The specimen sequenced was sorted CD4+, CD8+, or CD8+CD57+ T cells (not recorded which) from PBMCs. Source of these receptors: a human donor with aplastic anemia.

V and J are TRBV2 and TRBJ1-1; D remains unclear. Germline V gene data show CDR1 as SNHLY and CDR2 as FYNNEI. This CDR3 contains 12 residues. The V gene lost 1 base and the J gene lost 10 bases, with 10 bases spanning the gap. The CDR3 loop reads CASSEGGLGAFF. In DNA, the CDR3 is TGTGCCAGCAGTGAAGGTGGACTCGGAGCTTTCTTT.

With regard to this clonotype: One end of the junction fails to match germline, which may point to a read error. The gene calls are TRBV5-1 and TRBJ2-7, with D hard to call. The germline gives CDR1 SGHRS, CDR2 YFSETQ. This CDR3 contains 15 residues. In nucleotides, the CDR3 is TGTGCCAGCAGCCAAGTAGGGTCGAGCTCCTACGAGCAGTACTTC. Translating it yields CASSQVGSSSYEQYF. The complete variable domain, with remaining parts taken from reference TRBV5-1 and TRBJ2-7, reads KAGVTQTPRYLIKTRGQQVTLSCSPISGHRSVSWYQQTPGQGLQFLFEYFSETQRNKGNFPGRFSGRQFSNSRSEMNVSTLELGDSALYLCASSQVGSSSYEQYFGPGTRLTVT.

This clonotype has a handful of counts. This may stem from a read error, because a much larger clone lies one nucleotide away. The chain links TRBV29-1 to TRBJ2-2; D is undetermined. With 3 bases removed from V and 6 bases from J, the gap between germline ends came to 8 bases. The germline V gene has CDR1 SQVTM and CDR2 ANQGSEA. This CDR3 contains 12 residues. CDR3 nucleotides: TGCAGCGTTGAGATGGCCGCCGGGGAGCTGTTTTTT. Its translation is CSVEMAAGELFF.

The J gene is TRBJ2-1, the V gene TRBV20-1; D call uncertain. Between the trimmed V and J ends, which lost 3 bases and 4 bases, there was a span of 22 bases. CDR1 is DFQATT, CDR2 SNEGSKA, per germline (reference sequence). The CDR3 has 17 amino acids. The CDR3 coding sequence is TGCAGTGCTAGGAGTGACCCGAACCCGTCCGCTTACAATGAGCAGTTCTTC. Amino acid sequence: CSARSDPNPSAYNEQFF.

The rearrangement uses TRBV2 and TRBJ2-2; 8 bases fit TRBD1. This CDR3 spans 14 amino acids. CDR1 is SNHLY and CDR2 is FYNNEI in the germline V gene. V was clipped by 3 bases and J by 5 bases; unmatched bases: 2. For the CDR3, the DNA is TGTGCCAGCAGTGAGACAGGGGCAACCGGGGAGCTGTTTTTT. It translates to CASSETGATGELFF.

This chain uses TRBV20-1 with TRBJ1-3; D ambiguous. V dropped 1 base and J dropped 1 base, with 5 bases sitting between them. The CDR3 extends over 13 amino acids. The germline CDR1 and CDR2 sequences are DFQATT and SNEGSKA (reference sequence). Here the CDR3 reads CSARGTSGNTIYF. CDR3 in DNA: TGCAGTGCTAGAGGGACGTCTGGAAACACCATATATTTT.

This clonotype showed up many times. The chain carries TRBV7-3 and TRBJ1-2, with 7 positions matching TRBD1. The CDR3 spans 16 residues. Unmatched junction bases numbered 4, after V lost 0 bases and J lost 0 bases. The germline V gene encodes CDR1 SGHTA and CDR2 FQGTGA. The CDR3 nucleotides read TGTGCCAGCAGCTTAACAGCGACAGGGCCTAACTATGGCTACACCTTC. Its protein is CASSLTATGPNYGYTF. Based on the CDR3 plus reference TRBV7-3 and TRBJ1-2, the full variable domain is GAGVSQTPSNKVTEKGKYVELRCDPISGHTALYWYRQSLGQGPEFLIYFQGTGAADDSGLPNDRFFAVRPEGSVSTLKIQRTERGDSAVYLCASSLTATGPNYGYTFGSGTRLTVV.

This clonotype has ten or more counts. This chain uses TRBV20-1 with TRBJ1-2; a weak D match, TRBD1 (5 bases). The length of the CDR3 is 15 residues. Trimming stripped 5 bases from V and 0 bases from J, with 16 bases between. Germline lookup yields CDR1 DFQATT and CDR2 SNEGSKA (reference sequence). Here the CDR3 reads CSAGGTALSNYGYTF. CDR3 nucleotide sequence: TGCAGTGCTGGCGGGACTGCACTTTCTAACTATGGCTACACCTTC.

This clonotype has only a few counts. The chain carries TRBV7-9 and TRBJ2-1; TRBD2 might be the D (6 bases). The CDR3 covers 16 residues. Germline-derived CDR1 and CDR2 are SEHNR and FQNEAQ (reference sequence). The ends were cut back, 3 bases at V and 0 bases at J, with 12 bases in the middle. The CDR3 DNA sequence: TGTGCCAGCAGCTTGGCGGGGCTCAGCTCCTACAATGAGCAGTTCTTC. It translates to CASSLAGLSSYNEQFF.

There are many counts of this clonotype. V and J are TRBV7-2 and TRBJ2-5; D uncertain. Germline V lookup: CDR1 SGHTA, CDR2 FQGNSA. V dropped 5 bases and J dropped 5 bases, with 9 bases sitting between them. The length of the CDR3 is 12 residues. CDR3 sequence: CASSLEVETQYF. CDR3 nucleotides: TGTGCCAGCAGCCTCGAAGTCGAGACCCAGTACTTC. Using reference TRBV7-2 and TRBJ2-5 for the parts outside the CDR3, the full variable domain is GAGVSQSPSNKVTEKGKDVELRCDPISGHTALYWYRQSLGQGLEFLIYFQGNSAPDKSGLPSDRFSAERTGGSVSTLTIQRTQQEDSAVYLCASSLEVETQYFGPGTRLLVL.

V usage is TRBV10-3 and J usage is TRBJ2-1, with 10 bases that match TRBD2. This CDR3 is 17 amino acids long. Trimming took 6 bases from V and 0 from J; bases not matched to a gene: 8. Germline CDR1 ENHRY, CDR2 SYGVKD. The CDR3 loop reads CAIRTSGVHLSYNEQFF. The CDR3 region has the DNA TGTGCCATCAGAACTAGCGGGGTACACCTCTCCTACAATGAGCAGTTCTTC.

This clonotype was counted a few times. The V call is TRBV20-1, the J call TRBJ1-2, with a weak D call TRBD1 (6 bases). The CDR3 loop spans 17 amino acids. V was pared by 0 bases and J by 0 bases, with 17 bases between. The germline gives CDR1 DFQATT, CDR2 SNEGSKA (reference sequence). The CDR3 DNA sequence: TGCAGTGCTAGAGATTCGGACAGCGGATTAGCTAACTATGGCTACACCTTC. Residues: CSARDSDSGLANYGYTF.

Comments on this clonotype: One end of the junction fails to match germline, which may point to a read error. The V gene is TRBV10-3, the J gene TRBJ1-1, with D possibly matching TRBD1 (5 bases). This CDR3 spans 13 amino acids. From germline, CDR1 is ENHRY and CDR2 SYGVKD. The CDR3 DNA is TGTGCCACCGCCAGGGACGCGAACACTGAAGCTTCCTTT. Translating gives CATARDANTEASF.

The chain joins TRBV2 to TRBJ2-7, with D maybe TRBD1 (5 bases). V shed 3 bases and J shed 4 bases, with 13 bases lying between them. CDR1 and CDR2 from the germline V gene are SNHLY and FYNNEI. The CDR3 consists of 14 residues. DNA of the CDR3: TGTGCCAGCAGTGATAATCAGGGAACGTACGAGCAGTACTTC. Its translation is CASSDNQGTYEQYF.

This clonotype was observed a handful of times. This chain uses TRBV30 with TRBJ1-4; perhaps TRBD1 as D (6 bases). Germline assignment: CDR1 GTSNPN and CDR2 SVGIG (reference sequence). V gave up 5 bases and J gave up 2 bases, with 9 bases separating them. The CDR3 spans 13 residues. The CDR3 spells CAWEGHTNEKLFF. The CDR3 nucleotides are TGTGCCTGGGAGGGACACACTAATGAAAAACTGTTTTTT.

The rearrangement links TRBV10-3 to TRBJ2-1; D tentatively fits TRBD1 or TRBD2 (5 bases each). The CDR3 contains 18 residues. CDR1 is ENHRY, CDR2 SYGVKD, per germline. The ends were cut back, 0 bases at V and 1 base at J, with 16 bases in the middle. CDR3 coding DNA: TGTGCCATCAGTGAGTCGGACCAGGGACGGGTGTCCTACAATGAGCAGTTCTTC. Amino acid sequence: CAISESDQGRVSYNEQFF.

This clonotype has just a few counts. V is TRBV20-1 and J is TRBJ2-5, with 7 positions matching TRBD2. From germline, CDR1 is DFQATT and CDR2 SNEGSKA (reference sequence). This CDR3 has 16 amino acids. V lost 2 bases to trimming and J lost 5 bases; unmatched junction nucleotides: 14. DNA of the CDR3: TGCAGTGCTAGATGGACTAGGAGGCTGGGTAGGGAGACCCAGTACTTC. Translated: CSARWTRRLGRETQYF.

The chain has TRBV3-1 and TRBJ2-7; 8 nucleotides match TRBD2. Germline CDR1 and CDR2: LGHDT and YNNKEL (reference sequence). The trim removed 4 bases at V and 3 bases at J, leaving 5 bases unmatched. The CDR3 runs to 14 residues. The CDR3 region is CASSPLAGSYEQYF. CDR3 DNA sequence: TGTGCCAGCAGCCCATTAGCGGGAAGCTACGAGCAGTACTTC.

This clonotype was observed many times. The chain links TRBV7-9 to TRBJ1-3; D call uncertain. The length of the CDR3 is 13 residues. Trimming stripped 5 bases from V and 0 bases from J, with 5 bases between. From germline, CDR1 is SEHNR and CDR2 FQNEAQ (reference sequence). This CDR3 reads CASSRSSGNTIYF. The CDR3 DNA is TGTGCCAGCAGCAGGAGCTCTGGAAACACCATATATTTT.

This clonotype has a count of ten or more. The chain employs TRBV15 and TRBJ1-3; 10 positions agree with TRBD1. The CDR3 consists of 16 residues. With 3 bases clipped from V and 3 bases from J, the junction kept 5 bases outside the gene matches. Germline CDR1 and CDR2: LNHNV and YYDKDF (reference sequence). CDR3 bases: TGTGCCACCAGCAGCTTAGGGACAGGGGATGGAAACACCATATATTTT. This encodes CATSSLGTGDGNTIYF.

Note on this clonotype: This could be a read error, since a much larger clone is one nucleotide away. V and J are TRBV19 and TRBJ2-7, with 8 bases aligning to TRBD1. Looked up from germline, CDR1 is LNHDA and CDR2 is SQIVND (reference sequence). V shed 2 bases and J 5 bases; nucleotides not matched to a gene: 8. There are 15 residues in the CDR3. The CDR3 loop reads CASSIYGAGGNEQYF. DNA for the CDR3: TGTGCCAGTAGTATATACGGGGCAGGGGGCAACGAGCAGTACTTC.

This clonotype was recorded at least ten times. This rearrangement joins TRBV5-1 to TRBJ1-2, with D tentatively TRBD1 (5 bases). Germline V gene data show CDR1 as SGHRS and CDR2 as YFSETQ. The CDR3 runs to 15 residues. V was cut by 2 bases and J by 5 bases, with 16 bases left in between. The CDR3 coding sequence is TGCGCCAGCAGCTTAATGGGACGGACAATTTATGGCTACACCTTC. It encodes CASSLMGRTIYGYTF. The full variable domain, with the rest looked up from reference TRBV5-1 and TRBJ1-2, is KAGVTQTPRYLIKTRGQQVTLSCSPISGHRSVSWYQQTPGQGLQFLFEYFSETQRNKGNFPGRFSGRQFSNSRSEMNVSTLELGDSALYLCASSLMGRTIYGYTFGSGTRLTVV.